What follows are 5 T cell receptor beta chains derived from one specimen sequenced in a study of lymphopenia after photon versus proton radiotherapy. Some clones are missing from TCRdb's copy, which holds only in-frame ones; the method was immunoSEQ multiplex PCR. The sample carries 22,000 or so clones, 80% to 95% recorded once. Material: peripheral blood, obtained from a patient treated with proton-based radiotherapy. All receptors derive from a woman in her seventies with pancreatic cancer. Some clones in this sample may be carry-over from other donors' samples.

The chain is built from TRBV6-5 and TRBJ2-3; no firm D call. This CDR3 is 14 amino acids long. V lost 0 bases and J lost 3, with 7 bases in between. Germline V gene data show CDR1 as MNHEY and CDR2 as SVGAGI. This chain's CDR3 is CASSYSVLTDTQYF. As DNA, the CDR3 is TGTGCCAGCAGTTACTCGGTGTTAACAGATACGCAGTATTTT.

This CDR3 is CASSWDRGNTGELFF. The DNA of the CDR3 is TGCGCCAGCAGTTGGGACAGGGGTAACACCGGGGAGCTGTTTTTT. The rearrangement links TRBV5-1 to TRBJ2-2; 10 bases fit TRBD1. CDR3 length equals 15 residues. The J segment lost 2 bases and the V segment lost 5 bases, leaving 3 bases of the junction unmatched. Germline V gene data show CDR1 as SGHRS and CDR2 as YFSETQ.

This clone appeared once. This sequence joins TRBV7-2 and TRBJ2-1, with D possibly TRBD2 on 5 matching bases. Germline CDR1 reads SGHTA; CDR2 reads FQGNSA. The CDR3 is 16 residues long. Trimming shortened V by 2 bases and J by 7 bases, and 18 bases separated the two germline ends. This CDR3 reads CASSLPPTPGSNEQFF. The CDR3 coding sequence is TGTGCCAGCAGCTTACCGCCGACCCCGGGGAGTAATGAGCAGTTCTTC.

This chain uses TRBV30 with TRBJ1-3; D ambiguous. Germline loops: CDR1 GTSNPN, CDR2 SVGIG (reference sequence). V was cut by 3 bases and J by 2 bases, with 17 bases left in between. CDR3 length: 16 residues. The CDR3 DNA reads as TGTGCCTGGAGCGCCGCAGGACTCTCCCCTGGAAACACCATATATTTT. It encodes CAWSAAGLSPGNTIYF. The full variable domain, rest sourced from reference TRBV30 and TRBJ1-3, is SQTIHQWPATLVQPVGSPLSLECTVEGTSNPNLYWYRQAAGRGLQLLFYSVGIGQISSEVPQNLSASRPQDRQFILSSKKLLLSDSGFYLCAWSAAGLSPGNTIYFGEGSWLTVV.

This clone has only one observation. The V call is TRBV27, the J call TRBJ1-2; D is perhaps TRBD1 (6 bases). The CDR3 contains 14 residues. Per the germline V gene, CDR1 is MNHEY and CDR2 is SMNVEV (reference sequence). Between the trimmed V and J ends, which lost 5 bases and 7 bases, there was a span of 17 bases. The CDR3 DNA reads TGTGCCAGCAGTCACAACACAGGGAGGGGTGGCTACACCTTC. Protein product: CASSHNTGRGGYTF.